The 31 T cell receptor beta chains reported below all come from one sample, sequenced in a study of CD8 T cells in ankylosing spondylitis. One entry per CDR3 protein results from TCRdb running MiXCR on the 5' RACE reads. There are some 250,000 distinct CDR3 sequences in the sample; around 7.8% occur only once, and almost 7% lies in the top ten. Sequencing input: blood, either unsorted or a sorted T cell fraction (not recorded which). The receptors were sampled from a male donor with ankylosing spondylitis or in good health (not recorded which).

V is TRBV12-3 or TRBV12-4 and J is TRBJ2-1, with 10 bases lining up with TRBD2. V shed 8 bases, J shed 10 bases, and the junction held 11 bases outside the gene matches. The CDR3 consists of 14 residues. CDR3 protein: CASLAGLAEGEQFF. CDR3 coding DNA: TGTGCCAGCCTGGCCGGACTAGCGGAGGGGGAGCAGTTCTTC.

The table lists this clonotype with many counts. The rearrangement uses TRBV20-1 and TRBJ2-4; 8 bases map to TRBD1. Losses at the gene ends were 3 bases for V and 3 bases for J; bases not matched to a gene: 10. The V gene's germline CDR1 is DFQATT and CDR2 SNEGSKA (reference sequence). The CDR3 loop spans 16 amino acids. The CDR3 DNA sequence: TGCAGTGCTAGGGGCCCAGGGGGCGCTGGCAAAAACATTCAGTACTTC. Translation gives CSARGPGGAGKNIQYF.

Ten or more counts support this clonotype. The rearrangement uses TRBV15 and TRBJ2-7; D is ambiguous. The germline gives CDR1 LNHNV, CDR2 YYDKDF (reference sequence). V was clipped by 0 bases and J by 4 bases, with 7 bases between them. The CDR3 has 13 amino acids. The CDR3 loop reads CATSRDVMYEQYF. CDR3 DNA: TGTGCCACCAGCAGAGACGTCATGTACGAGCAGTACTTC.

This clonotype occurred many times. This chain joins TRBV29-1 and TRBJ2-1, with D perhaps matching TRBD1 or TRBD2 (5 bases each). Germline V gene sequence: CDR1 SQVTM, CDR2 ANQGSEA. The CDR3 length is 11 residues. Trimming pared 4 bases from V and 9 bases from J, leaving 10 bases between. The CDR3, as DNA: TGCAGCGTTGGGGGGTCCGCTGAGCAGTTCTTC. Translated: CSVGGSAEQFF.

In regard to this clonotype: With a much larger clone just one base away, this may be a read error. The CDR3 DNA is TGCGCCAGCAGCCTGGGACAGAACTCCGAGCAGTACTTC. It codes for CASSLGQNSEQYF. The chain carries TRBV5-1 and TRBJ2-7, with 7 bases fitting TRBD1. The germline gives CDR1 SGHRS, CDR2 YFSETQ. The length of the CDR3 is 13 residues. V lost 4 bases to trimming and J lost 6 bases; unmatched junction nucleotides: 7. Supplemented by reference TRBV5-1 and TRBJ2-7, the full variable domain reads KAGVTQTPRYLIKTRGQQVTLSCSPISGHRSVSWYQQTPGQGLQFLFEYFSETQRNKGNFPGRFSGRQFSNSRSEMNVSTLELGDSALYLCASSLGQNSEQYFGPGTRLTVT.

This clonotype was observed many times. The gene calls are TRBV12-3 or TRBV12-4 and TRBJ1-2; D is possibly TRBD1 (6 bases). This CDR3 region has 15 residues. Trimming removed 0 bases at V and 5 bases at J, with 13 bases between. CDR3 coding DNA: TGTGCCAGCAGTTTAGCGATAGGACAGCGATATGGCTACACCTTC. Its translation: CASSLAIGQRYGYTF.

This clonotype was found many times. The chain combines TRBV7-2 with TRBJ1-6; perhaps TRBD1 as D (5 bases). Germline CDR1 is SGHTA and CDR2 is FQGNSA. CDR3 length: 15 amino acids. Trimming took off 3 bases at V and 10 bases at J, with 16 bases between the two ends. The CDR3 DNA follows: TGTGCCAGCAGCTTCCGGACAATCGAAGGGTCACCCCTCCACTTT. Translation gives CASSFRTIEGSPLHF.

This clonotype showed up many times. The rearrangement joins TRBV20-1 to TRBJ2-5, with TRBD2 matching 9 bases. Germline V gene data show CDR1 as DFQATT and CDR2 as SNEGSKA (reference sequence). This CDR3 has 15 amino acids. After removal of 0 bases from V and 4 bases from J, the junction contained 6 bases not matched to a gene. The CDR3 bases are TGCAGTGCTAGAGATAGTCTAGCGGGAAGAGAGACCCAGTACTTC. It yields the protein CSARDSLAGRETQYF.

In this sample, this clonotype turned up many times. The chain carries TRBV11-2 and TRBJ2-2; 7 bases map to TRBD1. The V and J ends lost 5 bases and 4 bases, in that order; junction bases with no gene match: 7. CDR3 length equals 15 residues. CDR1 and CDR2 from the germline V gene are SGHAT and FQNNGV. The CDR3 DNA reads as TGTGCCAGCAGCAGGGGACAGACTCCCACCGGGGAGCTGTTTTTT. Its protein is CASSRGQTPTGELFF.

This clonotype was detected many times. The chain carries TRBV7-9 and TRBJ1-5; D call uncertain. Trimming left V 1 base short and J 5 bases short, with 9 bases between. Germline CDR1 SEHNR, CDR2 FQNEAQ (reference sequence). CDR3 size: 14 residues. CDR3 DNA: TGTGCCAGCAGCTTAGTGGGCCGTGATCAGCCCCAGCATTTT. Translating gives CASSLVGRDQPQHF.

This clonotype has ten or more counts. This rearrangement joins TRBV20-1 to TRBJ2-2; 8 bases align to TRBD2. The germline gives CDR1 DFQATT, CDR2 SNEGSKA (reference sequence). The CDR3 runs 15 residues. The trim removed 5 bases at V and 5 bases at J, leaving 10 bases unmatched. The DNA of the CDR3 is TGCAGTGCTTTAGATAGCGGGGCGTTAACCGGGGAGCTGTTTTTT. It codes for CSALDSGALTGELFF.

This clonotype was recorded at least ten times. The chain has TRBV7-9 and TRBJ2-1; D ambiguous. V was pared by 4 bases and J by 8 bases, with 6 bases between. The CDR3 covers 11 residues. From germline, CDR1 is SEHNR and CDR2 FQNEAQ (reference sequence). The chain's CDR3 is CASSYPHEQFF. The DNA for the CDR3 is TGTGCCAGCAGCTACCCCCATGAGCAGTTCTTC.

In this sample, this clonotype turned up many times. The chain links TRBV14 to TRBJ2-5, with 7 bases lining up with TRBD1. V lost 0 bases to trimming and J lost 7 bases; unmatched junction nucleotides: 5. This CDR3 region has 14 residues. Looked up from germline, CDR1 is SGHDN and CDR2 is FVKESK. The CDR3 loop is CASSQDRGNGTQYF. In DNA form, the CDR3 reads TGTGCCAGCAGCCAAGACAGGGGGAACGGGACCCAGTACTTC.

This clonotype was found many times. The chain uses TRBV5-1 and TRBJ2-7, with 9 bases that match TRBD2. Trimming removed 2 bases from V and 4 bases from J; junction bases left unmatched: 7. Germline CDR1 is SGHRS and CDR2 is YFSETQ. CDR3 length: 15 amino acids. CDR3: CASSLSTTSGYEQYF. In nucleotides, the CDR3 is TGCGCCAGCAGCTTAAGTACGACTAGCGGTTACGAGCAGTACTTC. Full variable domain (rest looked up from reference TRBV5-1 and TRBJ2-7): KAGVTQTPRYLIKTRGQQVTLSCSPISGHRSVSWYQQTPGQGLQFLFEYFSETQRNKGNFPGRFSGRQFSNSRSEMNVSTLELGDSALYLCASSLSTTSGYEQYFGPGTRLTVT.

This clonotype appeared a few times. The rearrangement uses TRBV5-1 and TRBJ1-5; 7 bases agree with TRBD1. The CDR3 is made up of 15 amino acids. The germline V gene encodes CDR1 SGHRS and CDR2 YFSETQ. V was pared by 4 bases and J by 5 bases, with 9 bases of the junction left unmatched. CDR3 nucleotides: TGCGCCAGCAGCCCGGAACCGGGACAGTATCAGCCCCAGCATTTT. Translating gives CASSPEPGQYQPQHF.

There are many counts of this clonotype. The J gene is TRBJ2-7, the V gene TRBV5-1; 7 bases are shared with TRBD1. Trimming cost V 4 bases and J 4 bases; bases outside gene matches: 8. This CDR3 spans 14 amino acids. Germline CDR1 reads SGHRS; CDR2 reads YFSETQ. In nucleotides, the CDR3 is TGCGCCAGCAGCCAGGGACAGCCGCCATACGAGCAGTACTTC. Translated, it gives CASSQGQPPYEQYF.

This clonotype was seen ten or more times. This CDR3 is CSVLGTGYEQYF. The CDR3 DNA reads as TGCAGCGTTCTTGGGACGGGCTACGAGCAGTACTTC. The chain recombines TRBV29-1 with TRBJ2-7, with D tentatively TRBD1 or TRBD2 (5 bases each). V lost 5 bases, J lost 3 bases, and 11 bases lay in between. The CDR3 has 12 amino acids. Looked up from germline, CDR1 is SQVTM and CDR2 is ANQGSEA.

This clonotype was detected a few times. The V call is TRBV14, the J call TRBJ1-4; D perhaps matches TRBD1 (5 bases). Germline CDR1 is SGHDN and CDR2 is FVKESK. The CDR3 consists of 16 residues. Trimming stripped 4 bases from V and 0 bases from J, with 12 bases between. DNA for the CDR3: TGTGCCAGCAGCCGAAGTGGGGGGGCAACTAATGAAAAACTGTTTTTT. This sequence encodes CASSRSGGATNEKLFF.

In this sample, this clonotype turned up many times. The CDR3 DNA reads TGTGCCAGCCCGACTCCGGGACTACCTTCGAGCTCCTACAATGAGCAGTTCTTC. Its protein is CASPTPGLPSSSYNEQFF. The rearrangement uses TRBV6-2 or TRBV6-3 and TRBJ2-1, with 7 bases matching TRBD2. V trimming: 8 bases; J trimming: 0 bases; junction bases outside the gene matches: 16. The CDR3 extends over 18 amino acids. Germline CDR1 MNHEY, CDR2 SVGEGT.

This clonotype was recorded many times. The chain carries TRBV3-1 and TRBJ1-4; D is unresolved. Germline CDR1 and CDR2: LGHDT and YNNKEL (reference sequence). With 2 bases removed from V and 8 bases from J, the gap between germline ends came to 6 bases. This CDR3 region has 12 residues. As DNA, the CDR3 is TGTGCCAGCAGCCAACGGGAGGAAAAACTGTTTTTT. Its translation: CASSQREEKLFF.

This clonotype was seen at least ten times. The CDR3 reads CASSQARGAGDTDTQYF. Here the CDR3 DNA reads TGCGCCAGCAGCCAAGCTCGGGGAGCGGGGGACACAGATACGCAGTATTTT. The V gene is TRBV4-3, the J gene TRBJ2-3, with 8 bases that match TRBD2. The CDR3 has 17 residues. Germline V gene sequence: CDR1 LGHNA, CDR2 YSLEER. The V and J ends lost 1 base and 2 bases, in that order; junction bases with no gene match: 8.

This clonotype showed up many times. The chain employs TRBV25-1 and TRBJ2-2; tentative D call: TRBD1 (6 bases). V was clipped by 4 bases and J by 7 bases, with 10 bases between them. The CDR3 is 13 amino acids. Germline CDR1 and CDR2: MGHDK and SYGVNS. The chain's CDR3 is CASSVGAGGELFF. The CDR3, as DNA: TGTGCCAGCAGTGTGGGGGCTGGCGGGGAGCTGTTTTTT.

This clonotype appeared many times. The chain combines TRBV27 with TRBJ1-4, with TRBD1 as a possible D gene (6 bases). V gave up 7 bases and J gave up 0 bases, with 15 bases separating them. The CDR3 loop spans 16 amino acids. Germline-derived CDR1 and CDR2 are MNHEY and SMNVEV (reference sequence). The CDR3 bases are TGTGCCAGCACCAGGGGAGGGCCGGCAACTAATGAAAAACTGTTTTTT. Amino acid sequence: CASTRGGPATNEKLFF.

This clonotype has at least ten counts. The J gene is TRBJ2-7, the V gene TRBV4-3; weak D call: TRBD2 (5 bases). Germline V lookup: CDR1 LGHNA, CDR2 YSLEER. The germline V and J ends were trimmed by 0 bases and 0 bases, with 12 bases remaining between them. This CDR3 is built from 16 residues. The CDR3 DNA reads as TGCGCCAGCAGCCAAGATCGGACTGGCATCTCCTACGAGCAGTACTTC. Its protein is CASSQDRTGISYEQYF.

This clonotype was counted ten times or more. The chain couples TRBV7-2 to TRBJ1-5; unclear D gene. The CDR3 extends over 14 amino acids. Per germline, CDR1 SGHTA and CDR2 FQGNSA. V was trimmed by 1 base and J by 4 bases, leaving 8 bases between them. The CDR3: CASSLDVGNQPQHF. The CDR3 DNA reads as TGTGCCAGCAGCTTAGATGTTGGGAATCAGCCCCAGCATTTT.

This clonotype showed up many times. The chain is built from TRBV7-9 and TRBJ1-5; D gene ambiguous. CDR3 length equals 14 residues. CDR1 and CDR2 (germline): SEHNR, FQNEAQ (reference sequence). V lost 2 bases, J lost 5 bases, and 10 bases lay in between. This chain's CDR3 is CASSLTGGDQPQHF. The CDR3, as DNA: TGTGCCAGCAGCTTAACGGGTGGTGATCAGCCCCAGCATTTT.

Many counts were recorded for this clonotype. The chain employs TRBV7-2 and TRBJ2-1; D unresolved. Germline assignment: CDR1 SGHTA and CDR2 FQGNSA. The CDR3 consists of 14 residues. Trimming shortened V by 5 bases and J by 9 bases, and 17 bases separated the two germline ends. CDR3 in amino acids: CASSLTTLTGEQFF. The CDR3 bases are TGTGCCAGCAGCCTCACGACACTCACGGGTGAGCAGTTCTTC.

The sample holds many counts of this clonotype. CDR3 nucleotides: TGTGCCAGCAGAGGACAGGGGACCTACGAGCAGTACTTC. Protein: CASRGQGTYEQYF. V usage is TRBV7-8 and J usage is TRBJ2-7; 9 bases line up with TRBD1. The CDR3 extends over 13 amino acids. The germline CDR1 and CDR2 sequences are SGHVS and FQNEAQ. The J segment lost 2 bases and the V segment lost 6 bases, leaving 2 bases of the junction unmatched.

This clonotype was seen many times. V usage is TRBV11-2 and J usage is TRBJ1-2; no definite D call. V lost 6 bases to trimming and J lost 4 bases, with 18 bases between them. Germline CDR1 reads SGHAT; CDR2 reads FQNNGV. The CDR3 contains 15 residues. CDR3 protein: CASRQTDAPLYGYTF. Written as DNA, the CDR3 is TGTGCCAGCAGACAAACAGACGCCCCGCTCTATGGCTACACCTTC.

This clonotype was seen repeatedly, ten times or more. The chain joins TRBV7-2 to TRBJ2-7; tentative D call: TRBD2 (5 bases). This CDR3 region has 13 residues. V lost 6 bases, J lost 0 bases, and 9 bases lay in between. Looked up from germline, CDR1 is SGHTA and CDR2 is FQGNSA. CDR3 coding DNA: TGTGCCAGCAGTAGGGAGTTCTCCTACGAGCAGTACTTC. Protein sequence: CASSREFSYEQYF.

This clonotype was seen many times. The chain joins TRBV7-2 to TRBJ1-6; D gene unclear. V dropped 1 base and J dropped 10 bases, with 14 bases sitting between them. Germline V gene data show CDR1 as SGHTA and CDR2 as FQGNSA. The CDR3 sequence is 15 residues long. CDR3 nucleotide sequence: TGTGCCAGCAGCTTAGTGGAAGGCCCGGCATCACCCCTCCACTTT. This gives the protein CASSLVEGPASPLHF.